These 14 T cell receptor beta chains were sequenced from one sample in a study of Ad26.COV2.S vaccination and SARS-CoV-2 variants. The data were produced by immunoSEQ multiplex PCR, yet TCRdb's version contains in-frame clones alone and is incomplete. The top ten clones hold under 6% of a sample with roughly 300,000 clones, approximately 90% of them seen once. Treatment in this sample: 19 received Ad26.COV2.S at low or high dose, single or two shots; five or six received placebo; per-sample allocation not given. Material that was analyzed had been drawn on day 63 after the first vaccine or placebo injection. The sequencing used peripheral blood, collected in a trial of Ad26.COV2.S vaccine versus placebo. These receptors were obtained from a person aged 18-65 years who received the Ad26.COV2.S COVID-19 vaccine or a placebo.

The DNA for the CDR3 is TGTGCCAGTAGTTTAGGGGGGGCCCTCACCGGGGAGCTGTTTTTT. Its translation is CASSLGGALTGELFF. The chain combines TRBV19 with TRBJ2-2; weak D call: TRBD2 (7 bases). CDR3 size: 15 residues. Deletions cut 5 bases from V and 4 bases from J, with 14 bases between. Germline V gene lookup returns CDR1 LNHDA and CDR2 SQIVND (reference sequence).

The CDR3 sequence: CAWSSGQGGVPSSYNEQFF. CDR3 DNA: TGTGCCTGGAGTTCCGGACAAGGGGGGGTACCTAGCTCCTACAATGAGCAGTTCTTC. V and J are TRBV30 and TRBJ2-1; maybe TRBD2 (7 bases). From germline, CDR1 is GTSNPN and CDR2 SVGIG (reference sequence). The V and J ends lost 2 bases and 0 bases respectively, with 23 bases between them. The CDR3 has 19 residues.

The chain is built from TRBV5-5 and TRBJ2-5; 7 bases agree with TRBD1. Germline V gives CDR1 SGHKS, CDR2 YYEKEE (reference sequence). The length of the CDR3 is 15 residues. V lost 0 bases to trimming and J lost 3 bases; unmatched junction nucleotides: 5. The CDR3 protein is CASSLGAGGEETQYF. The CDR3 DNA follows: TGTGCCAGCAGCTTGGGGGCAGGGGGTGAAGAGACCCAGTACTTC.

The sample holds a few counts of this clone. For the CDR3, the DNA is TGCGCCAGCAGTGAAGAAGGGGACAGGGGGCGAACCGGGGAGCTGTTTTTT. This encodes CASSEEGDRGRTGELFF. The J gene is TRBJ2-2, the V gene TRBV10-1, with 12 bases identical to TRBD1. The CDR3 sequence is 17 residues long. V trimming: 3 bases; J trimming: 5 bases; junction bases outside the gene matches: 7. Per the germline V gene, CDR1 is WNHNN and CDR2 is SYGVQD (reference sequence).

This chain joins TRBV6-5 and TRBJ1-4; weak D call: TRBD1 (5 bases). This CDR3 is built from 15 residues. Trimming stripped 6 bases from V and 0 bases from J, with 11 bases between. The germline gives CDR1 MNHEY, CDR2 SVGAGI. The CDR3 reads CASSPGIATNEKLFF. In nucleotides, the CDR3 is TGTGCCAGCAGCCCAGGGATTGCAACTAATGAAAAACTGTTTTTT.

V and J are TRBV29-1 and TRBJ2-2, with 8 bases fitting TRBD1. Trimming took 7 bases from V and 4 from J; bases not matched to a gene: 5. This CDR3 spans 13 amino acids. Germline CDR1 reads SQVTM; CDR2 reads ANQGSEA. CDR3 sequence: CSGGQGVTGELFF. CDR3 DNA sequence: TGCAGCGGCGGACAGGGAGTCACCGGGGAGCTGTTTTTT.

As for this clone: The sample carries other DNA sequences with the same CDR3. The chain employs TRBV28 and TRBJ2-7, with D hard to call. Germline V gene data show CDR1 as MDHEN and CDR2 as SYDVKM. The CDR3 contains 11 residues. Trimming removed 2 bases at V and 4 bases at J, with 3 bases between. The CDR3 bases are TGTGCCAGCAGTTTAACATACGAGCAGTACTTC. This encodes CASSLTYEQYF.

The rearrangement joins TRBV6-1 to TRBJ2-7; 9 bases map to TRBD1. CDR3 length: 16 residues. Germline CDR1 MNHNS, CDR2 SASEGT. Trimming removed 3 bases from V and 5 bases from J; junction bases left unmatched: 11. Here the CDR3 reads CASSDWYGQGTHEQYF. The CDR3 DNA sequence: TGTGCCAGCAGTGATTGGTACGGACAGGGGACCCACGAGCAGTACTTC.

This clone showed up just a few times. The V gene is TRBV3-1 (or the pseudogene TRBV3-2), the J gene TRBJ1-2; D gene ambiguous. The CDR3 is 14 residues long. Germline V CDR1 and CDR2: LGHDT, YNNKEL (reference sequence). V was clipped by 5 bases and J by 8 bases, with 18 bases between them. CDR3 loop: CASSWALGPQGYTF. The CDR3 DNA reads as TGTGCCAGCAGCTGGGCCCTAGGACCGCAAGGCTACACCTTC.

In this sample, this clone turned up a few times. The V and J genes are TRBV4-1 and TRBJ2-1, with 10 bases identical to TRBD2. The CDR3 has 16 amino acids. V shed 4 bases, J shed 4 bases, and the junction held 7 bases outside the gene matches. CDR1 and CDR2 from the germline V gene are MGHRA and YSYEKL. In DNA, the CDR3 is TGCGCCAGCAGCCGCCCACTAGCGGGAAGATACAATGAGCAGTTCTTC. Its translation: CASSRPLAGRYNEQFF.

This clone was detected only a few times. The rearrangement joins TRBV7-2 to TRBJ1-2; 9 bases match TRBD1. CDR1 is SGHTA, CDR2 FQGNSA, per germline. Trimming cost V 5 bases and J 7 bases; bases outside gene matches: 11. This CDR3 has 15 residues. Here the CDR3 reads CASSANRGREVGYTF. The CDR3 DNA sequence: TGTGCCAGCAGCGCCAACAGGGGGCGGGAGGTTGGCTACACCTTC.

The chain joins TRBV27 to TRBJ1-1; D perhaps matches TRBD1 (6 bases). Germline CDR1 MNHEY, CDR2 SMNVEV (reference sequence). V was shortened by 5 bases and J by 1 base, with 11 bases between the two germline ends. The CDR3 contains 14 residues. The CDR3, as DNA: TGTGCCAGCAGTCTACAGGGATGGAACACTGAAGCTTTCTTT. Translating gives CASSLQGWNTEAFF.

J is TRBJ2-3 and V is TRBV6-5; the match to TRBD2 covers 7 bases. The length of the CDR3 is 14 residues. The trim removed 6 bases at V and 1 base at J, leaving 4 bases unmatched. Germline V gene data show CDR1 as MNHEY and CDR2 as SVGAGI. CDR3 DNA sequence: TGTGCCAGCAGAGCGGGGATCCGCACAGATACGCAGTATTTT. Amino acid sequence: CASRAGIRTDTQYF.

The chain uses TRBV9 and TRBJ2-3; the D is unclear. The CDR3 is 14 amino acids. Trimming removed 4 bases from V and 2 bases from J, with 11 bases in between. The germline CDR1 and CDR2 sequences are SGDLS and YYNGEE. The CDR3, as DNA: TGTGCCAGCAGCCAATCGGACGCCACAGATACGCAGTATTTT. It yields the protein CASSQSDATDTQYF.